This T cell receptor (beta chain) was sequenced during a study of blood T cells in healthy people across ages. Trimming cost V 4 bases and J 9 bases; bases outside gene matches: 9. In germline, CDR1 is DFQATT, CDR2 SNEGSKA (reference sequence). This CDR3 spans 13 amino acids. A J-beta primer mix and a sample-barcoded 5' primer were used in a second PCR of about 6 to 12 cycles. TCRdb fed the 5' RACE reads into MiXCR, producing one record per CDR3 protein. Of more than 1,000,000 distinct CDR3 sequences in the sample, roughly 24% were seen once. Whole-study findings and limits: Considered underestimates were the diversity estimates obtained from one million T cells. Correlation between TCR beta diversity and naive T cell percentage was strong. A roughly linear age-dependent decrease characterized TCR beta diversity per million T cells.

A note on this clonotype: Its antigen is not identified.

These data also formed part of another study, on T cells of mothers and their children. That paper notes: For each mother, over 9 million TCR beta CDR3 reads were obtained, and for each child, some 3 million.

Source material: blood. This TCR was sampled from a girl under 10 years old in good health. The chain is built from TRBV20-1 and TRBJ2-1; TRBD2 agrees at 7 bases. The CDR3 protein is CSAKVGGPFEQFF. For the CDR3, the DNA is TGCAGTGCTAAAGTGGGAGGGCCCTTTGAGCAGTTCTTC.